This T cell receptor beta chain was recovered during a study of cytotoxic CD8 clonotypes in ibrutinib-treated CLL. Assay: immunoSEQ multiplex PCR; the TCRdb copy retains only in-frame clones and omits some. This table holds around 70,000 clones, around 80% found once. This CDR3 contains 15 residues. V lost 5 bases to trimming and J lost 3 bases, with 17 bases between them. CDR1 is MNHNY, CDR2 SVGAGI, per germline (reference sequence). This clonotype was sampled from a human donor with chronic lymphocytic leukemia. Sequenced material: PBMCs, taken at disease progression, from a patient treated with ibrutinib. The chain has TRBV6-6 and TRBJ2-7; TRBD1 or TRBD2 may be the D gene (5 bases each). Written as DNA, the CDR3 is TGTGCCAGCAGTCCCCTGGACACTCGGGGCTACGAGCAGTACTTC. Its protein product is CASSPLDTRGYEQYF.